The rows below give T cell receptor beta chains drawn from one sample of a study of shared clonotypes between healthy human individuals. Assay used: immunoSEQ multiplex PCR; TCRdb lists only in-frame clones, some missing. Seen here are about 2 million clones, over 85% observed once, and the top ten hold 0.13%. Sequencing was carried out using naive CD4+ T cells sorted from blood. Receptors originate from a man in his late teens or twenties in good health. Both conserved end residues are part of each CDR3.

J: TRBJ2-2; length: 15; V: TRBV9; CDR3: CASSVGGLAPGELFF
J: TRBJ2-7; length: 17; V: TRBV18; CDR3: CASSPRSGAINFNEQYF
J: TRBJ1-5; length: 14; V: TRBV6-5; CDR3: CASSYDRGSQPQHF
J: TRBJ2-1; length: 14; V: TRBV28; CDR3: CASRPTGDNNEQFF
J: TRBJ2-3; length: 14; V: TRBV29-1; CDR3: CSVELGAGTDTQYF
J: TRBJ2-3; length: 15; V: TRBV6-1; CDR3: CASAVGVGGTDTQYF
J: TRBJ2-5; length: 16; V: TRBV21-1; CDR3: CASSKGKGWNQETQYF
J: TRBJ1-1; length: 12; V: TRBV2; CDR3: CASSEQGGGAFF
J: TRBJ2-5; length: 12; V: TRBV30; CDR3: CAWDRGQETQYF
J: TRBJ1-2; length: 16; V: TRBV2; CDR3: CASSLSARTVSNGYTF
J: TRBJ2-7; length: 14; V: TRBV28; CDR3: CASTLLPGPYEQYF
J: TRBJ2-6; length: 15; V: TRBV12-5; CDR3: CASSWGNSGANVLTF
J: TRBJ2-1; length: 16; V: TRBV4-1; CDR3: CASSQEGGSSYNEQFF
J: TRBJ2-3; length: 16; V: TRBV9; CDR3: CASSVGTGLDTDTQYF
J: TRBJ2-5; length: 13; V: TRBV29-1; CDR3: CSARVIGVETQYF
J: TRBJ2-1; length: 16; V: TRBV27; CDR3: CASSPPPLGRGGEQFF
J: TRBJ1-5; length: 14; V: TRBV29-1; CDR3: CSVVDRPSNQPQHF
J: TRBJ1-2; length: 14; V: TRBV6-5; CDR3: CASSSSAGYYGYTF
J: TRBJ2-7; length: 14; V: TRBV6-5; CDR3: CASSQTGGQGEQYF
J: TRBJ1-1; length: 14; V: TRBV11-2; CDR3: CASSLGAGATEAFF
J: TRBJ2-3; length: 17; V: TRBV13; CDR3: CASSLDRLSGGEDTQYF
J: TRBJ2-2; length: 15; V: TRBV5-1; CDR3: CASSKGQVGAGELFF